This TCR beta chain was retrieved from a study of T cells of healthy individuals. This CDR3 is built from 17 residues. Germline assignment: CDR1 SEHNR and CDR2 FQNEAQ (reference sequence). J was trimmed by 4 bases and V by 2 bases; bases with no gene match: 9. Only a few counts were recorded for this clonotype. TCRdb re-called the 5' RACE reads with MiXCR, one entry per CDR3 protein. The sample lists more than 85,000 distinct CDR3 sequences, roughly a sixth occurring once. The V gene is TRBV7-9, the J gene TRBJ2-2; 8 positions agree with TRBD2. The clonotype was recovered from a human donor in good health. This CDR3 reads CASSLSLAGRITGELFF. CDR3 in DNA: TGTGCCAGCAGCTTATCTTTAGCGGGGAGAATCACCGGGGAGCTGTTTTTT.